These T cell receptor beta chains were read from a single sample in a study of PD-1 blockade in classical Hodgkin lymphoma. Clones were sequenced by immunoSEQ multiplex PCR, and TCRdb holds only the in-frame ones, with some missing. The sample has about 20,000 clones, 70% to 85% seen once. Sequencing was performed on peripheral blood mononuclear cells (PBMCs), taken before the fourth cycle of nivolumab. These TCRs come from a human donor with classical Hodgkin lymphoma. Each CDR3 is given with its conserved first and last residue. A D gene is named only where the DNA matches it firmly. Where a row states a size, it is once, few, many or the class of an expanded clone; other rows omit it.

j_call clone_size d_call v_call cdr3_nt cdr3_aa
TRBJ2-7 - - TRBV19 TGTGCCAGTAGCGGGAGTAGAGGCTACGAGCAGTACTTC CASSGSRGYEQYF
TRBJ2-7 few - TRBV30 TGTGCCTGGACCTCAGACGGGTTTCGCCACGAGCAGTACTTC CAWTSDGFRHEQYF
TRBJ1-1 few - TRBV5-5 TGTGCCAGCAGCTTGCAGGACATGAACACTGAAGCTTTCTTT CASSLQDMNTEAFF
TRBJ1-6 - - TRBV19 TGTGCCAGTAGTAGGCAACGAGAATCACCCCTCCACTTT CASSRQRESPLHF
TRBJ2-1 - - TRBV5-1 TGCGCCAGCAGCTTCGGCGGGACCTCCCAATACGAGCAGTTCTTC CASSFGGTSQYEQFF
TRBJ1-5 once TRBD1 TRBV6-6 TGTGCCAGCAAACCGGGACAGGGTAGCAATCAGCCCCAGCATTTT CASKPGQGSNQPQHF
TRBJ2-5 - - TRBV11-2 TGTGCCAGCAGCCCAGAGAGAGAGACCCAGTACTTC CASSPERETQYF
TRBJ1-6 - - TRBV7-8 TGTGCCAGCAGCTTACCAGGCCCCAATTCACCCCTCCACTTT CASSLPGPNSPLHF
TRBJ1-5 - - TRBV30 TGTGCCTGGAGTGGAGGGGGAAGCAATCAGCCCCAGCATTTT CAWSGGGSNQPQHF
TRBJ2-2 medium-sized - TRBV11-2 TGTGCCAGCAGCCTCGGTCAGGGTACCGGGGAGCTGTTTTTT CASSLGQGTGELFF
TRBJ2-2 - - TRBV29-1 TGCAGCGTTGAGCCAGGGACCGGCGGGGAGCTGTTTTTT CSVEPGTGGELFF
TRBJ2-3 - - TRBV7-2 TGTGCCAGCAGCTTAGACCAGGGAACCACAGATACGCAGTATTTT CASSLDQGTTDTQYF
TRBJ1-2 once - TRBV5-5 TGTGCCAGCGGTGAGGGGCCCTATGGCTACACCTTC CASGEGPYGYTF
TRBJ1-1 - - TRBV20-1 TGCAGTGCTAGGGAAATTGAAGCTTTCTTT CSAREIEAFF
TRBJ2-1 - - TRBV5-1 TGCGCCAGCAGTGTCTCGCCTTTCAATGAGCAGTTCTTC CASSVSPFNEQFF
TRBJ2-7 medium-sized TRBD2 TRBV19 TGTGCCAGTAGCCCCGGGACTAGCGGGTACGAGCAGTACTTC CASSPGTSGYEQYF
TRBJ2-7 - TRBD1 TRBV13 TGTGCCAGCAGCATGGGGACAGGGGGTAGCTCCTACGAGCAGTACTTC CASSMGTGGSSYEQYF
TRBJ2-7 - - TRBV11-2 TGTGCCAGCAGCCTAACTAGAGTCGCCGACGAGCAGTACTTC CASSLTRVADEQYF
TRBJ2-7 - TRBD1 TRBV10-2 TGCGCCAGCTCCTACCAGGGGACAGGGGCTCGGGAGCAGTACTTC CASSYQGTGAREQYF
TRBJ1-2 - - TRBV7-2 TGTGCCAGCAGCTTAGAGGGTGGCTACACCTTC CASSLEGGYTF
TRBJ1-1 - - TRBV2 TGTGCCAGCAGTGAAGTGGGGGCTCAACGCCAGGCTTTCTTT CASSEVGAQRQAFF
TRBJ2-2 - - TRBV11-3 TGTGCCAGCAGCCCAGGGACGGTGAACACCGGGGAGCTGTTTTTT CASSPGTVNTGELFF
TRBJ1-1 - - TRBV4-1 TGCGCCAGCAGCCAACCGCGAAGCCTTACAGAAGCTTTCTTT CASSQPRSLTEAFF
TRBJ1-1 - - TRBV2 TGTGCCAGCAGGGGGGGGCGCGGGGCTTTCTTT CASRGGRGAFF
TRBJ1-2 - TRBD1 TRBV16 TGTGCCAGCAGCCAATCTATAGGGGGCCTCTATGGCTACACCTTC CASSQSIGGLYGYTF
TRBJ2-1 - - TRBV6-6 TGTGCCAGCAGTTACACGGACAGCGGGTACAATGAGCAGTTCTTC CASSYTDSGYNEQFF
TRBJ1-2 - - TRBV5-4 TGTGCCAGCAGCTTTGGGGACCTAAACTATGGCTACACCTTC CASSFGDLNYGYTF
TRBJ2-5 - TRBD2 TRBV7-3 TGTGCCAGCAGCTTAGCGGGAGATATGGAGACCCAGTACTTC CASSLAGDMETQYF
TRBJ2-1 - - TRBV6-5 TGTGCCAGTTCAGGGGTAGGCAATGAGCAGTTCTTC CASSGVGNEQFF
TRBJ2-7 - TRBD1 TRBV15 TGTGCCACCAGCAGAGAGGGACAGGCCGACTACGAGCAGTACTTC CATSREGQADYEQYF
TRBJ2-3 - - TRBV30 TGTGCCTGGAGTGTACGTGCAGATACGCAGTATTTT CAWSVRADTQYF
TRBJ2-5 - - TRBV7-9 TGTGCCAGCAGCTTAGGCGGACGCGGGACGGAAGAGACCCAGTACTTC CASSLGGRGTEETQYF
TRBJ1-1 - - TRBV7-6 TGTGCCAGCAGCTTAGGGGGGGCAGAGACTGAAGCTTTCTTT CASSLGGAETEAFF
TRBJ1-4 - - TRBV6-5 TGTGCCAGCGGTTCGGTTGCAACTAATGAAAAACTGTTTTTT CASGSVATNEKLFF
TRBJ1-2 - - TRBV27 TGTGCCAGCAGTTTAGCGGACGGCTATGGCTACACCTTC CASSLADGYGYTF
TRBJ1-4 - - TRBV29-1 TGCAGCGCTCGTTCCAGGGAGGGTAATGAAAAACTGTTTTTT CSARSREGNEKLFF
TRBJ1-1 - - TRBV25-1 TGTGCCAGCAGTGAATCCATTGAAGCTTTCTTT CASSESIEAFF
TRBJ1-5 - TRBD1 TRBV6-5 TGTGCCAGCAGTCGGACAGGTATCCAGCCCCAGCATTTT CASSRTGIQPQHF
TRBJ1-2 - - TRBV7-9 TGTGCCAGCACATTCATCCGGGACGGCTACACCTTC CASTFIRDGYTF
TRBJ2-7 - - TRBV27 TGTGCCAGCAGTTTTTGGGGGTACGAGCAGTACTTC CASSFWGYEQYF